Below are 19 T cell receptor beta chains sequenced from a single sample in a study of blood T cell repertoires in COVID-19. Using immunoSEQ multiplex PCR, the repertoire was profiled, and TCRdb retains in-frame clones only, with some absent. The table has 80,000 to 130,000 clones, roughly 92% seen once. What was sequenced was peripheral blood. The receptors were gathered from a man in his 70s with acute or convalescent COVID-19.

The table lists this clone with a count of one. The chain couples TRBV5-6 to TRBJ1-4; D gene ambiguous. CDR3 length: 15 residues. Trimming removed 1 base at V and 8 bases at J, with 15 bases between. Germline V lookup: CDR1 SGHDT, CDR2 YYEEEE. The CDR3 nucleotides read TGTGCCAGCAGCTTGTCCGGAGTTTTCTCCGAAAAACTGTTTTTT. Protein product: CASSLSGVFSEKLFF.

This chain uses TRBV28 with TRBJ1-5; 7 bases match TRBD1. The germline V gene encodes CDR1 MDHEN and CDR2 SYDVKM. The ends lost 8 bases at V and 4 bases at J; junction bases unmatched: 14. The CDR3 consists of 16 residues. This CDR3 is CASFSSGTAGNQPQHF. Written as DNA, the CDR3 is TGTGCCAGCTTTTCATCCGGGACAGCTGGGAATCAGCCCCAGCATTTT.

As DNA, the CDR3 is TGTGCCAGCTCACCGGGCAGCCAGGAGCAGTTCTTC. It is translated as CASSPGSQEQFF. The chain recombines TRBV18 with TRBJ2-1; no clear D gene. The CDR3 contains 12 residues. The germline V and J ends were trimmed by 3 bases and 10 bases, with 10 bases remaining between them. Germline V CDR1 and CDR2: KGHSH, LQKENI.

CDR3 loop: CASSNDRGPNYGYTF. The CDR3, as DNA: TGCGCCAGCAGCAACGACAGGGGCCCCAACTATGGCTACACCTTC. The chain has TRBV5-1 and TRBJ1-2, with 8 nucleotides matching TRBD1. J lost 2 bases, V lost 4 bases, and 7 bases had no gene match. Per germline, CDR1 SGHRS and CDR2 YFSETQ. The CDR3 is 15 residues long. Full variable domain (remainder filled in from reference TRBV5-1 and TRBJ1-2): KAGVTQTPRYLIKTRGQQVTLSCSPISGHRSVSWYQQTPGQGLQFLFEYFSETQRNKGNFPGRFSGRQFSNSRSEMNVSTLELGDSALYLCASSNDRGPNYGYTFGSGTRLTVV.

The table lists this clone with a few counts. This chain uses TRBV27 with TRBJ2-7; tentative D call: TRBD2 (6 bases). In germline, CDR1 is MNHEY, CDR2 SMNVEV (reference sequence). V was pared by 6 bases and J by 6 bases, with 15 bases between. There are 13 residues in the CDR3. CDR3 nucleotide sequence: TGTGCCAGCAGACCCTTGGGGGGAGTCGAGCAGTACTTC. It encodes CASRPLGGVEQYF.

V and J are TRBV7-3 and TRBJ1-1; possible D gene TRBD1, 5 bases. Germline assignment: CDR1 SGHTA and CDR2 FQGTGA. This CDR3 contains 14 residues. Trimming pared 5 bases from V and 3 bases from J, leaving 13 bases between. CDR3 amino acids: CASSPQGSDTEAFF. Here the CDR3 DNA reads TGTGCCAGCAGCCCCCAGGGATCGGACACTGAAGCTTTCTTT.

The V gene is TRBV5-6, the J gene TRBJ2-7, with 8 bases that match TRBD1. Germline loops: CDR1 SGHDT, CDR2 YYEEEE. CDR3 size: 14 residues. The junction had 5 bases not matched to a gene; V was cut back by 5 bases and J by 1 base. The DNA of the CDR3 is TGTGCCAGCAGTATAGGGACAGGTTCCTACGAGCAGTACTTC. It codes for CASSIGTGSYEQYF. The complete variable domain, with remaining parts taken from reference TRBV5-6 and TRBJ2-7, reads DAGVTQSPTHLIKTRGQQVTLRCSPKSGHDTVSWYQQALGQGPQFIFQYYEEEERQRGNFPDRFSGHQFPNYSSELNVNALLLGDSALYLCASSIGTGSYEQYFGPGTRLTVT.

V is TRBV5-4 and J is TRBJ1-2, with 7 bases that match TRBD1. The junction had 10 bases not matched to a gene; V was cut back by 4 bases and J by 4 bases. Germline V gene sequence: CDR1 SGHNT, CDR2 YYREEE (reference sequence). This CDR3 has 15 amino acids. This chain's CDR3 is CASSAADRVGYGYTF. CDR3 nucleotides: TGTGCCAGCAGCGCGGCCGACAGGGTCGGCTATGGCTACACCTTC.

The CDR3 bases are TGTGCCAGCTCACCGCCGGGACAGCCTTACGAGCAGTACTTC. As protein: CASSPPGQPYEQYF. V is TRBV18 and J is TRBJ2-7; 7 bases line up with TRBD1. CDR3 length: 14 residues. Germline CDR1 reads KGHSH; CDR2 reads LQKENI. V was pared by 3 bases and J by 4 bases, with 6 bases of the junction left unmatched.

The chain recombines TRBV30 with TRBJ1-2; TRBD1 matches at 7 bases. Per germline, CDR1 GTSNPN and CDR2 SVGIG (reference sequence). The CDR3 is 13 amino acids. J gave up 4 bases and V 2 bases, and 4 bases lay outside the gene matches. This CDR3 is CAWSPGQVYGYTF. CDR3 sequence (DNA): TGTGCCTGGAGTCCAGGACAGGTCTATGGCTACACCTTC.

This clone was detected a few times. The V call is TRBV9, the J call TRBJ2-2; 7 bases map to TRBD2. This CDR3 contains 16 residues. V lost 1 base and J lost 4; bases outside the gene matches: 7. CDR1 and CDR2 from the germline V gene are SGDLS and YYNGEE. The CDR3 bases are TGTGCCAGCAGCGTATCGGCGGGAGTGGGCACCGGGGAGCTGTTTTTT. It translates to CASSVSAGVGTGELFF. Based on the CDR3 plus reference TRBV9 and TRBJ2-2, the full variable domain is DSGVTQTPKHLITATGQRVTLRCSPRSGDLSVYWYQQSLDQGLQFLIQYYNGEERAKGNILERFSAQQFPDLHSELNLSSLELGDSALYFCASSVSAGVGTGELFFGEGSRLTVL.

The rearrangement joins TRBV28 to TRBJ1-1; D is unclear. There are 11 residues in the CDR3. Trimming pared 2 bases from V and 8 bases from J, leaving 6 bases between. Germline CDR1 MDHEN, CDR2 SYDVKM. The CDR3 loop reads CASSLAREAFF. DNA of the CDR3: TGTGCCAGCAGTTTAGCCCGGGAAGCTTTCTTT.

The genes are TRBV4-1 and TRBJ1-3, with D unresolved. Per germline, CDR1 MGHRA and CDR2 YSYEKL. CDR3 size: 20 residues. V was trimmed by 6 bases and J by 0 bases, leaving 27 bases between them. This chain's CDR3 is CASRGSDRGSLGISGNTIYF. The CDR3 DNA follows: TGCGCCAGCAGGGGATCAGATCGGGGTAGTCTTGGGATCTCTGGAAACACCATATATTTT.

The chain has TRBV5-1 and TRBJ2-1, with TRBD2 identical over 8 bases. CDR3 length: 18 amino acids. The germline V gene encodes CDR1 SGHRS and CDR2 YFSETQ. V was clipped by 3 bases and J by 6 bases; unmatched bases: 17. CDR3 region: CASSSLTAGTRKANEQFF. DNA of the CDR3: TGCGCCAGCAGCTCCCTCACGGCCGGGACTAGAAAGGCCAATGAGCAGTTCTTC.

This chain links TRBV30 with TRBJ1-6; D is possibly TRBD1 (6 bases). CDR3 size: 14 residues. V was shortened by 5 bases and J by 8 bases, with 16 bases between the two germline ends. Germline V lookup: CDR1 GTSNPN, CDR2 SVGIG (reference sequence). The chain's CDR3 is CAWADGRGYSPLHF. CDR3 sequence (DNA): TGTGCCTGGGCCGACGGCAGGGGATATTCACCCCTCCACTTT.

The CDR3 nucleotides read TGTGCCAGCAATTTGTTAGGGAGAAATTTCTATGGCTACACCTTC. Translated, it gives CASNLLGRNFYGYTF. This sequence joins TRBV6-4 and TRBJ1-2; no clear D. The CDR3 loop spans 15 amino acids. Deletions cut 7 bases from V and 4 bases from J, with 19 bases between. CDR1 is MRHNA, CDR2 SNTAGT, per germline.

The V call is TRBV28, the J call TRBJ1-5, with a possible D match to TRBD1 (6 bases). CDR3 length: 12 residues. The V gene lost 6 bases and the J gene lost 7 bases, with 10 bases spanning the gap. Germline V gives CDR1 MDHEN, CDR2 SYDVKM. Here the CDR3 reads CASSPGDQPQHF. CDR3 DNA sequence: TGTGCCAGCAGCCCAGGGGACCAGCCCCAGCATTTT.

The chain has TRBV9 and TRBJ1-6; 9 positions match TRBD1. From germline, CDR1 is SGDLS and CDR2 YYNGEE. Trimming removed 2 bases from V and 9 bases from J; junction bases left unmatched: 3. CDR3 length: 14 amino acids. CDR3 DNA sequence: TGTGCCAGCAGCGTCCGGGACAGGGCTTCACCCCTCCACTTT. Protein sequence: CASSVRDRASPLHF.

The V gene is TRBV3-1 (or the pseudogene TRBV3-2), the J gene TRBJ2-7; 15 nucleotides line up with TRBD2. The V segment lost 6 bases and the J segment 4 bases; nucleotides outside the gene matches: 4. Per the germline V gene, CDR1 is LGHDT and CDR2 is YNNKEL (reference sequence). The CDR3 has 15 residues. The CDR3 DNA reads TGTGCCAGCAGTACGGGACTAGCGGGGGGTTACGAGCAGTACTTC. It specifies CASSTGLAGGYEQYF.